One sample yielded the 32 T cell receptor beta chains listed below, sequenced in a study of CD8+ T cells in alopecia areata. The authors extracted RNA and reverse transcribed it into cDNA as the sequencing template. Some clones are missing from TCRdb's copy, which holds only in-frame ones; the method was immunoSEQ multiplex PCR. The data show some 190,000 clones, 66% seen once. Treatment given: oral pan-JAK inhibitor, 5-10 mg twice daily. The sequencing here drew on CD4+ T cells sorted from blood, taken at week 44, from a patient treated with tofacitinib. These receptors came from a human donor with alopecia areata.

This rearrangement joins TRBV18 to TRBJ1-2; a weak D match, TRBD1 (6 bases). Germline CDR1 and CDR2: KGHSH and LQKENI. V was shortened by 7 bases and J by 3 bases, with 12 bases between the two germline ends. CDR3 length equals 13 residues. The CDR3 is CASCLTGDYGYTF. For the CDR3, the DNA is TGTGCCAGCTGCCTGACAGGCGACTATGGCTACACCTTC.

V is TRBV25-1 and J is TRBJ2-1; TRBD1 aligns across 7 bases. The J segment lost 0 bases and the V segment lost 3 bases, leaving 5 bases of the junction unmatched. The CDR3 is 16 amino acids. Germline-derived CDR1 and CDR2 are MGHDK and SYGVNS. CDR3 residues: CASSEDRSSSYNEQFF. CDR3 sequence (DNA): TGTGCCAGCAGTGAGGACAGGTCGTCCTCCTACAATGAGCAGTTCTTC.

The chain employs TRBV9 and TRBJ1-2; D ambiguous. The CDR3 totals 10 residues. Between the trimmed V and J ends, which lost 4 bases and 12 bases, there was a span of 10 bases. From germline, CDR1 is SGDLS and CDR2 YYNGEE. The CDR3, as DNA: TGTGCCAGCAGCCCCCTGGGGAACACCTTC. Translated: CASSPLGNTF.

The V gene is TRBV5-1, the J gene TRBJ2-6; D could derive from TRBD1 or TRBD2 (5 bases each). There are 19 residues in the CDR3. V was pared by 0 bases and J by 0 bases, with 16 bases between. The germline CDR1 and CDR2 sequences are SGHRS and YFSETQ. CDR3 in DNA: TGCGCCAGCAGCTTGGCCCCGGGGCCTATCTCCTCTGGGGCCAACGTCCTGACTTTC. Its protein product is CASSLAPGPISSGANVLTF.

This chain joins TRBV30 and TRBJ1-2; a possible D gene is TRBD1 (5 bases). V was clipped by 2 bases and J by 3 bases, with 10 bases between them. The CDR3 has 13 residues. Germline V gene lookup returns CDR1 GTSNPN and CDR2 SVGIG (reference sequence). This CDR3 reads CAWSPGLDYGYTF. The CDR3 DNA follows: TGTGCCTGGAGTCCAGGGTTGGACTATGGCTACACCTTC.

The chain combines TRBV5-1 with TRBJ2-3; 14 bases fit TRBD2. The CDR3 runs 18 residues. Germline CDR1 and CDR2: SGHRS and YFSETQ. The junction had 6 bases not matched to a gene; V was cut back by 3 bases and J by 0 bases. Written as DNA, the CDR3 is TGCGCCAGCAGCTCCGGACTAGCGGGGGGAAATAGCACAGATACGCAGTATTTT. Translation gives CASSSGLAGGNSTDTQYF.

This chain connects TRBV1 to TRBJ2-7. TRBV1 is assigned pseudogene status. This CDR3 comprises 14 residues. The CDR3 bases are TGCACCAGCAGCCCCCCGAAGTCTGGCTATGAGCAGTACTTC. This codes for CTSSPPKSGYEQYF.

V is TRBV7-2 and J is TRBJ1-2; 8 bases match TRBD1. This CDR3 has 14 residues. Germline V gene data show CDR1 as SGHTA and CDR2 as FQGNSA. Trimming cost V 4 bases and J 1 base; bases outside gene matches: 2. The CDR3 loop is CASSSRGLNYGYTF. Here the CDR3 DNA reads TGTGCCAGCAGCTCCAGGGGGCTTAACTATGGCTACACCTTC.

The chain links TRBV10-2 to TRBJ1-2, with a tentative D call TRBD1 (6 bases). Germline CDR1 reads WSHSY; CDR2 reads SAAADI. The CDR3 extends over 12 amino acids. V lost 4 bases and J lost 7, with 10 bases in between. As DNA, the CDR3 is TGCGCCAGCAGTGCCCAGGGGTTTGGCTACACCTTC. Translation: CASSAQGFGYTF.

This clone has a single count. The chain links TRBV6-1 to TRBJ2-3; D gene ambiguous. This CDR3 region has 12 residues. V lost 10 bases and J 6 bases, leaving 14 bases between the germline ends. Germline values: CDR1 MNHNS, CDR2 SASEGT. The CDR3 DNA reads as TGTGCCACCGTGGGTCCAGCGGATACGCAGTATTTT. It specifies CATVGPADTQYF.

The chain's CDR3 is CAWAGQANTEAFF. The CDR3 DNA reads as TGTGCCTGGGCGGGGCAGGCTAACACTGAAGCTTTCTTT. The chain carries TRBV30 and TRBJ1-1, with a possible D match to TRBD1 (5 bases). The CDR3 sequence is 13 residues long. The germline V gene encodes CDR1 GTSNPN and CDR2 SVGIG (reference sequence). V shed 5 bases and J shed 2 bases, with 12 bases lying between them.

The gene calls are TRBV4-3 and TRBJ2-2; D unclear. Germline CDR1 and CDR2: LGHNA and YSLEER. V shed 0 bases and J shed 7 bases, with 12 bases lying between them. This CDR3 comprises 15 residues. As DNA, the CDR3 is TGCGCCAGCAGCCAAGATTGGGGTCGCGGCGGGGAGCTGTTTTTT. Translating gives CASSQDWGRGGELFF.

The V call is TRBV5-8, the J call TRBJ1-2; 7 bases agree with TRBD1. The germline CDR1 and CDR2 sequences are SGHTS and YDEGEE. With V trimmed by 4 bases and J by 5 bases, 11 bases remained unmatched. This CDR3 is built from 15 residues. CDR3 residues: CASSNHRGADYGYTF. The CDR3 bases are TGTGCCAGCAGCAATCACAGGGGCGCGGATTATGGCTACACCTTC. Full variable domain (missing parts from reference TRBV5-8 and TRBJ1-2): EAGVTQSPTHLIKTRGQQATLRCSPISGHTSVYWYQQALGLGLQFLLWYDEGEERNRGNFPPRFSGRQFPNYSSELNVNALELEDSALYLCASSNHRGADYGYTFGSGTRLTVV.

The chain joins TRBV25-1 to TRBJ2-1; D gene uncertain. This CDR3 has 11 amino acids. CDR1 is MGHDK and CDR2 is SYGVNS in the germline V gene. V was shortened by 3 bases and J by 10 bases, with 7 bases between the two germline ends. CDR3 residues: CASSDFDEQFF. CDR3 coding DNA: TGTGCCAGCAGTGACTTTGACGAGCAGTTCTTC.

This chain links TRBV27 with TRBJ1-1; D unclear. The CDR3 contains 13 residues. The germline CDR1 and CDR2 sequences are MNHEY and SMNVEV (reference sequence). Trimming removed 6 bases at V and 2 bases at J, with 10 bases between. The CDR3 is CASSPSANTEAFF. CDR3 nucleotides: TGTGCCAGCAGCCCTTCGGCAAACACTGAAGCTTTCTTT.

This chain uses TRBV7-6 with TRBJ2-1; a possible D gene is TRBD2 (7 bases). The length of the CDR3 is 13 residues. Germline CDR1 and CDR2: SGHVS and FNYEAQ. The V and J ends lost 7 bases and 8 bases respectively, with 15 bases between them. DNA of the CDR3: TGTGCCAGCACGGGGGAGGGGGGCCATGAGCAGTTCTTC. This codes for CASTGEGGHEQFF.

The V and J genes are TRBV27 and TRBJ1-5, with 11 bases fitting TRBD1. Germline trimming cut 2 bases from V and 6 bases from J; bases unmatched to any gene: 9. Germline CDR1 MNHEY, CDR2 SMNVEV (reference sequence). This CDR3 comprises 17 residues. CDR3 amino acids: CASSLRGTGGRGQPQHF. The DNA of the CDR3 is TGTGCCAGCAGTTTACGCGGGACAGGGGGTCGCGGTCAGCCCCAGCATTTT.

V and J are TRBV29-1 and TRBJ2-3; D gene ambiguous. CDR3 length equals 13 residues. Trimming removed 1 base from V and 5 bases from J, with 10 bases in between. Per germline, CDR1 SQVTM and CDR2 ANQGSEA. CDR3: CSVEGPARDTQYF. The CDR3 nucleotides read TGCAGCGTTGAAGGTCCGGCACGAGATACGCAGTATTTT.

The V call is TRBV19, the J call TRBJ2-7; D gene unclear. Trimming removed 3 bases from V and 2 bases from J, with 8 bases in between. Germline assignment: CDR1 LNHDA and CDR2 SQIVND (reference sequence). The CDR3 totals 13 residues. CDR3 in DNA: TGTGCCAGTAGTATCGCCCGTGCCTACGAGCAGTACTTC. Translated: CASSIARAYEQYF.

The rearrangement uses TRBV7-2 and TRBJ1-1; a possible D gene is TRBD1 (5 bases). Trimming cost V 4 bases and J 0 bases, with 6 bases left between them. CDR1 and CDR2 from the germline V gene are SGHTA and FQGNSA. The CDR3 has 13 amino acids. In nucleotides, the CDR3 is TGTGCCAGCAGCTGGGACCTGAACACTGAAGCTTTCTTT. Translation gives CASSWDLNTEAFF. The whole variable domain, filled in from reference TRBV7-2 and TRBJ1-1, reads GAGVSQSPSNKVTEKGKDVELRCDPISGHTALYWYRQSLGQGLEFLIYFQGNSAPDKSGLPSDRFSAERTGGSVSTLTIQRTQQEDSAVYLCASSWDLNTEAFFGQGTRLTVV.

This clone was detected a few times. This chain joins TRBV29-1 and TRBJ1-2; D gene unclear. The ends were cut back, 3 bases at V and 2 bases at J, with 10 bases in the middle. Germline CDR1 reads SQVTM; CDR2 reads ANQGSEA. The CDR3 spans 13 residues. The chain's CDR3 is CSVEGIQNYGYTF. The CDR3 nucleotides read TGCAGCGTTGAGGGGATTCAAAACTATGGCTACACCTTC.

The chain joins TRBV29-1 to TRBJ2-3; no reliable D call. Germline CDR1 reads SQVTM; CDR2 reads ANQGSEA. The CDR3 covers 14 residues. V was pared by 5 bases and J by 1 base, with 13 bases between. CDR3 bases: TGCAGCGTTTCCCCCCCGTCGCGCACAGATACGCAGTATTTT. This sequence encodes CSVSPPSRTDTQYF.

The V call is TRBV4-3, the J call TRBJ1-5, with D possibly TRBD1 on 5 matching bases. Germline assignment: CDR1 LGHNA and CDR2 YSLEER. CDR3 size: 15 residues. V was shortened by 0 bases and J by 4 bases, with 10 bases between the two germline ends. Here the CDR3 reads CASSQDSEGNQPQHF. The CDR3 DNA sequence: TGCGCCAGCAGCCAAGATTCGGAGGGGAATCAGCCCCAGCATTTT.

The sample holds a few counts of this clone. V usage is TRBV4-3 and J usage is TRBJ2-1; D not resolved. V was shortened by 1 base and J by 5 bases, with 3 bases between the two germline ends. The CDR3 loop spans 12 amino acids. The germline V gene has CDR1 LGHNA and CDR2 YSLEER. This CDR3 is CASSQVNNEQFF. Here the CDR3 DNA reads TGCGCCAGCAGCCAAGTCAACAATGAGCAGTTCTTC.

Remarks on this clone: Other DNA variants within this sample encode the same CDR3. V gene TRBV25-1 combines with J gene TRBJ2-3; TRBD1 agrees at 8 bases. This CDR3 is built from 14 residues. Germline-derived CDR1 and CDR2 are MGHDK and SYGVNS. V shed 3 bases and J 5 bases; nucleotides not matched to a gene: 4. For the CDR3, the DNA is TGTGCCAGCAGTGAGTCAGGGGGCGGAGATACGCAGTATTTT. Its translation is CASSESGGGDTQYF.

The rearrangement joins TRBV29-1 to TRBJ1-1, with D possibly TRBD1 on 5 matching bases. The ends were cut back, 0 bases at V and 1 base at J, with 9 bases in the middle. The germline gives CDR1 SQVTM, CDR2 ANQGSEA. The length of the CDR3 is 14 residues. The CDR3 DNA is TGCAGCGTTGAAGATCGAGACAGGAACACTGAAGCTTTCTTT. It encodes CSVEDRDRNTEAFF.

The chain is built from TRBV2 and TRBJ1-1; TRBD1 matches 7 bases. This CDR3 comprises 14 residues. V dropped 7 bases and J dropped 5; count of bases not matched to a gene: 10. The V gene's germline CDR1 is SNHLY and CDR2 FYNNEI. The CDR3 sequence: CASIEGRGKTEAFF. In DNA, the CDR3 is TGTGCCAGCATAGAGGGCAGGGGGAAGACTGAAGCTTTCTTT.

This clone was detected once. The V call is TRBV30, the J call TRBJ2-3; no definite D call. This CDR3 spans 13 amino acids. CDR1 is GTSNPN and CDR2 is SVGIG in the germline V gene (reference sequence). The V end lost 0 bases, the J end lost 4 bases, and 8 bases lay between the germline ends. CDR3 region: CAWSVSGADTQYF. CDR3 bases: TGTGCCTGGAGTGTCTCTGGGGCAGATACGCAGTATTTT.

V and J are TRBV27 and TRBJ1-2; D not resolved. Trimming cost V 5 bases and J 4 bases, with 11 bases left between them. This CDR3 is built from 13 residues. Looked up from germline, CDR1 is MNHEY and CDR2 is SMNVEV (reference sequence). CDR3 coding DNA: TGTGCCAGCAGTCCCGACGGATTCTATGGCTACACCTTC. Residues: CASSPDGFYGYTF.

This chain connects TRBV25-1 to TRBJ2-1, with a weak D call TRBD1 (6 bases). With 2 bases removed from V and 2 bases from J, the gap between germline ends came to 10 bases. The germline V gene has CDR1 MGHDK and CDR2 SYGVNS. This CDR3 region has 15 residues. The CDR3 region is CASSEGQGTYNEQFF. In nucleotides, the CDR3 is TGTGCCAGCAGTGAAGGGCAGGGGACCTACAATGAGCAGTTCTTC.

This clone was seen more than once but under ten times. This chain connects TRBV29-1 to TRBJ2-5, with D tentatively TRBD1 or TRBD2 (5 bases each). The CDR3 sequence is 15 residues long. V lost 2 bases to trimming and J lost 5 bases, with 18 bases between them. The germline gives CDR1 SQVTM, CDR2 ANQGSEA. The CDR3 DNA follows: TGCAGCGTTGAACCGGGACCTCCCGGTGGTGAGACCCAGTACTTC. Its translation is CSVEPGPPGGETQYF.

Concerning this clone: The sample contains more than one DNA sequence encoding this CDR3. Written as DNA, the CDR3 is TGTGCCACCAGCAGAGATCTAAGCGAGCAGTACTTC. Translated, it gives CATSRDLSEQYF. J is TRBJ2-7 and V is TRBV15; D ambiguous. The CDR3 is 12 residues long. Trimming took 0 bases from V and 6 from J, leaving 6 bases between them. CDR1 is LNHNV, CDR2 YYDKDF, per germline (reference sequence).